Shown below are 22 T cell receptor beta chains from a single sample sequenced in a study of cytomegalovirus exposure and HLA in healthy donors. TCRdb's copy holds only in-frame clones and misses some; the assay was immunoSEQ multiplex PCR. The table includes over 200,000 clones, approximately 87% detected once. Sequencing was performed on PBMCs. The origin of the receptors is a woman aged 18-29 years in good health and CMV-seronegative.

The CDR3 region is CASSLRRATLSYNEQFF. The CDR3 region has the DNA TGTGCCAGCAGCCTCAGAAGAGCAACCCTTTCCTACAATGAGCAGTTCTTC. This chain links TRBV11-2 with TRBJ2-1; D gene ambiguous. Germline V gene lookup returns CDR1 SGHAT and CDR2 FQNNGV. V lost 5 bases, J lost 1 base, and 18 bases lay in between. The CDR3 sequence is 17 residues long.

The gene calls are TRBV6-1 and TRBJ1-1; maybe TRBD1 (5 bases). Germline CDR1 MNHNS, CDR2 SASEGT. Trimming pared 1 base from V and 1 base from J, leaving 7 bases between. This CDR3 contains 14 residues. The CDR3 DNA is TGTGCCAGCAGTGAAGGAGACAGGAACACTGAAGCTTTCTTT. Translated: CASSEGDRNTEAFF.

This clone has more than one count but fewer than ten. The CDR3 region is CASSLSWGPSNQPQHF. In nucleotides, the CDR3 is TGTGCCAGCAGTTTATCGTGGGGGCCCAGCAATCAGCCCCAGCATTTT. The rearrangement joins TRBV27 to TRBJ1-5, with D possibly TRBD1 on 6 matching bases. The CDR3 contains 16 residues. The V end was cut by 0 bases, the J end by 1 base, with 10 bases between. In germline, CDR1 is MNHEY, CDR2 SMNVEV (reference sequence).

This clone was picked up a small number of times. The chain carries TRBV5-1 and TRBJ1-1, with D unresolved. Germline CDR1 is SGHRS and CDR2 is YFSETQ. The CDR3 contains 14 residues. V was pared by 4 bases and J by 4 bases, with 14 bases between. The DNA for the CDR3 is TGCGCCAGCAGCCCCGGATGGGTGGGCACTGAAGCTTTCTTT. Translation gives CASSPGWVGTEAFF.

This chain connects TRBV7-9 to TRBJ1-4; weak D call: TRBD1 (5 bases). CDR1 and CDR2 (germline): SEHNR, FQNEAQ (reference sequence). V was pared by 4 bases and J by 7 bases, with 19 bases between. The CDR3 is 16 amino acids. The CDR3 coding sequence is TGTGCCAGCAGCTGGGGCCGGCAGGCCCTTAGTGAAAAACTGTTTTTT. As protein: CASSWGRQALSEKLFF.

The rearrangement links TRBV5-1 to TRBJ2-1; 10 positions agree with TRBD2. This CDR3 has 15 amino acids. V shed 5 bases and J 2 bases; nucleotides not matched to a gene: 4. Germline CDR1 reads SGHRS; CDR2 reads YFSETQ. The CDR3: CASRQREGPYNEQFF. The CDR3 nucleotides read TGCGCCAGCAGACAGCGGGAGGGCCCCTACAATGAGCAGTTCTTC.

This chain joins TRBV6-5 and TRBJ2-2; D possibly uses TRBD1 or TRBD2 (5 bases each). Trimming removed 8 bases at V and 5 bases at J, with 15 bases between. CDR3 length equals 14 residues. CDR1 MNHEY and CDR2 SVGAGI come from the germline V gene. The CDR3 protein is CASAEGTRTGELFF. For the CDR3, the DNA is TGTGCCAGCGCTGAGGGGACGAGGACCGGGGAGCTGTTTTTT.

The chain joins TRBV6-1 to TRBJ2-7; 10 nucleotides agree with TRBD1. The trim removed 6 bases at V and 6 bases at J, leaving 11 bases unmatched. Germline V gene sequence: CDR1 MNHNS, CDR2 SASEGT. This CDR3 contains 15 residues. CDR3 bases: TGTGCCAGCAGGGGAGCCGGGACAGGGGAAAGCGAGCAGTACTTC. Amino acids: CASRGAGTGESEQYF.

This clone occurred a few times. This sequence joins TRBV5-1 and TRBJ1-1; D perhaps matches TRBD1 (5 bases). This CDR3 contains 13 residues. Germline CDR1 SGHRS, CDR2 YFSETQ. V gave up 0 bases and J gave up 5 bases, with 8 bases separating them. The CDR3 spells CASSLVGLTEAFF. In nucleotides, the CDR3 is TGCGCCAGCAGCTTGGTGGGGCTGACTGAAGCTTTCTTT.

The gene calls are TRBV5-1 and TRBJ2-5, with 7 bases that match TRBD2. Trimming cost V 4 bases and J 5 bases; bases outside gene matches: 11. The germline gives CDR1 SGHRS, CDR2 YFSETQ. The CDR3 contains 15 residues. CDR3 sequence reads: CASSPNAGDQETQYF. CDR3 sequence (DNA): TGCGCCAGCAGCCCCAACGCGGGGGATCAGGAGACCCAGTACTTC.

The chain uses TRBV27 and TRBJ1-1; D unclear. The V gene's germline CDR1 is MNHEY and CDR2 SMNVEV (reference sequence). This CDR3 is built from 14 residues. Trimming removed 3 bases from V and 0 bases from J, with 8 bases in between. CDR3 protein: CASSLVNMNTEAFF. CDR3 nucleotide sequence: TGTGCCAGCAGTTTGGTGAACATGAACACTGAAGCTTTCTTT.

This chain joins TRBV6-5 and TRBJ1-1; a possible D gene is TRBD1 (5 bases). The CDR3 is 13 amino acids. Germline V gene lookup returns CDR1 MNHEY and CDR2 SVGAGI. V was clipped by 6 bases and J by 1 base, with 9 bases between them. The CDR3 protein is CASSQTGNTEAFF. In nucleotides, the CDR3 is TGTGCCAGCAGCCAAACAGGGAACACTGAAGCTTTCTTT.

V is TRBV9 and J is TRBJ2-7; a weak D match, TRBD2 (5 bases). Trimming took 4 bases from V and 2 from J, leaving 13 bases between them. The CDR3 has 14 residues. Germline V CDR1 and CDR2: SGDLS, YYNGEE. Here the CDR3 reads CASSSRTETYEQYF. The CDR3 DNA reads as TGTGCCAGCAGCTCTCGGACTGAAACCTACGAGCAGTACTTC.

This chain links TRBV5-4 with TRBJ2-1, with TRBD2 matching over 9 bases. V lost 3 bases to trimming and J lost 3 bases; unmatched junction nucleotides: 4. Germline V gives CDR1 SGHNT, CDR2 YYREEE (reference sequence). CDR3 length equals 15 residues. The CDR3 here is CASSSGLANYNEQFF. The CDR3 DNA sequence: TGTGCCAGCAGCTCTGGACTAGCGAACTACAATGAGCAGTTCTTC.

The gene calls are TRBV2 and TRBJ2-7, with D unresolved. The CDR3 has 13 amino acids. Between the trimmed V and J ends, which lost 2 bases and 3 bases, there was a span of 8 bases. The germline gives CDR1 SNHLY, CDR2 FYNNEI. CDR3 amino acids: CASSERLLYEQYF. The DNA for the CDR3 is TGTGCCAGCAGTGAAAGGCTCCTCTACGAGCAGTACTTC.

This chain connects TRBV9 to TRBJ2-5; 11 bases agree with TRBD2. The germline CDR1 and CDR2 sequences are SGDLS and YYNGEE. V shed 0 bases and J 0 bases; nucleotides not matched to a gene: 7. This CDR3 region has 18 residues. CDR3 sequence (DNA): TGTGCCAGCAGCGTAGGACTAGCGGGGAAATTGTACCAAGAGACCCAGTACTTC. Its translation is CASSVGLAGKLYQETQYF. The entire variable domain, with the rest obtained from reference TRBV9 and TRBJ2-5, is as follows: DSGVTQTPKHLITATGQRVTLRCSPRSGDLSVYWYQQSLDQGLQFLIQYYNGEERAKGNILERFSAQQFPDLHSELNLSSLELGDSALYFCASSVGLAGKLYQETQYFGPGTRLLVL.

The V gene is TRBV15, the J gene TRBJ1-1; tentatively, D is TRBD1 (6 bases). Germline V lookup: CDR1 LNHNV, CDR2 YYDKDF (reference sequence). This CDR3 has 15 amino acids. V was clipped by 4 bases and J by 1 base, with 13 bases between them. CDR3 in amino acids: CATSTNRVQNTEAFF. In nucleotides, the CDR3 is TGTGCCACCAGCACGAACAGGGTTCAGAACACTGAAGCTTTCTTT.

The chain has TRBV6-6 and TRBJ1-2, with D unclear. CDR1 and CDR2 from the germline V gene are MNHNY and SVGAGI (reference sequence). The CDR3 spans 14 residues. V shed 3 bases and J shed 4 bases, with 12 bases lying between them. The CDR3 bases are TGTGCCAGCAGTTATGACGGCAACTTCTATGGCTACACCTTC. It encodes CASSYDGNFYGYTF.

The CDR3: CASSSGGSSGNTIYF. CDR3 sequence (DNA): TGTGCCAGCAGTTCGGGGGGGAGCTCTGGAAACACCATATATTTT. The chain carries TRBV28 and TRBJ1-3; D is possibly TRBD1 (5 bases). Germline loops: CDR1 MDHEN, CDR2 SYDVKM. The CDR3 is 15 amino acids. V lost 4 bases and J lost 0, with 10 bases in between.

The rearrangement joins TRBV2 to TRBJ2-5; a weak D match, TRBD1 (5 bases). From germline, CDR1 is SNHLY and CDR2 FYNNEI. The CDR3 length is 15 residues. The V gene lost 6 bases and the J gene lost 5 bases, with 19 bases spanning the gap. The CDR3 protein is CASRVTGHSRETQYF. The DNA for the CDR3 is TGTGCCAGCAGAGTAACCGGACATTCGAGGGAGACCCAGTACTTC. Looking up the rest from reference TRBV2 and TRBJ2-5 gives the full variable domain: EPEVTQTPSHQVTQMGQEVILRCVPISNHLYFYWYRQILGQKVEFLVSFYNNEISEKSEIFDDQFSVERPDGSNFTLKIRSTKLEDSAMYFCASRVTGHSRETQYFGPGTRLLVL.

The DNA of the CDR3 is TGTGCCTGGAGCGCTACCCCCTTCACTGGAAACACCATATATTTT. Translation gives CAWSATPFTGNTIYF. The chain links TRBV30 to TRBJ1-3; unclear D gene. Germline V lookup: CDR1 GTSNPN, CDR2 SVGIG (reference sequence). The CDR3 has 15 amino acids. V shed 3 bases and J shed 2 bases, with 14 bases lying between them.

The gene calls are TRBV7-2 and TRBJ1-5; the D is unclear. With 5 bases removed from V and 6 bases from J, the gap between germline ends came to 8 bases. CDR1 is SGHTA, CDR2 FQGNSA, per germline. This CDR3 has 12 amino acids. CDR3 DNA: TGTGCCAGCAGCCCCTCTGGTCAGCCCCAGCATTTT. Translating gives CASSPSGQPQHF.